The sample holds a few counts of the clone carrying this T cell receptor (beta chain). Its antigen is unknown. These data belong to a study of cytomegalovirus exposure and HLA in healthy donors. V was clipped by 0 bases and J by 9 bases; unmatched bases: 5. The CDR3 is 13 amino acids. CDR1 is SGHRS, CDR2 YFSETQ, per germline. Study-level results: As immune exposure information, only CMV serostatus was available.

The PCR ran on 60 Vbeta and 13 Jbeta primers. This table comes from immunoSEQ multiplex PCR, and its TCRdb copy is limited to in-frame clones, with some not included. Of about 62,000 clones in the sample, less than 80% were seen once. The V and J genes are TRBV5-1 and TRBJ1-1; 7 nucleotides agree with TRBD1. The sequenced material came from PBMCs. The receptor comes from a man between 60 and 70 years old in good health and CMV-seropositive. For the CDR3, the DNA is TGCGCCAGCAGCTTGGAATGGGACAGCCAAGCTTTCTTT. This encodes CASSLEWDSQAFF. The full variable domain, its missing parts supplied by reference TRBV5-1 and TRBJ1-1, is KAGVTQTPRYLIKTRGQQVTLSCSPISGHRSVSWYQQTPGQGLQFLFEYFSETQRNKGNFPGRFSGRQFSNSRSEMNVSTLELGDSALYLCASSLEWDSQAFFGQGTRLTVV.